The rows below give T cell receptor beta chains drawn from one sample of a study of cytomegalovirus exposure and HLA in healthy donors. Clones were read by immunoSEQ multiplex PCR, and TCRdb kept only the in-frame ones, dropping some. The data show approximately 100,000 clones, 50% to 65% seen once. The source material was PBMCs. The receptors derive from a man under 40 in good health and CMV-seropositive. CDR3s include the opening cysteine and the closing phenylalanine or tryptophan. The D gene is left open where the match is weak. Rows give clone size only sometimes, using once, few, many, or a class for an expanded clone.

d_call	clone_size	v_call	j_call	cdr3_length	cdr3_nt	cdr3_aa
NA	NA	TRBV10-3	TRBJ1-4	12	TGTGCCATCAGTGAGAGCAATGAAAAACTGTTTTTT	CAISESNEKLFF
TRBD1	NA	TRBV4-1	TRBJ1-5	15	TGCGCCAGCAGCCAATGGGACAGCAGCAATCAGCCCCAGCATTTT	CASSQWDSSNQPQHF
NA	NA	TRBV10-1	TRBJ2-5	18	TGCGCCAGCAGTAAAACAGGGCCCCGGAATCTTATTAAAGAGACCCAGTACTTC	CASSKTGPRNLIKETQYF
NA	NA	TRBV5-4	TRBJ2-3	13	TGTGCCAGCAGCTTGGCAGACAGTAGGGCGCAGTATTTT	CASSLADSRAQYF
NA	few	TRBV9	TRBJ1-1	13	TGTGCCAGCAGCGTTGGGGGGGACACTGAAGCTTTCTTT	CASSVGGDTEAFF
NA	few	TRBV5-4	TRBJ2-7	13	TGTGCCAGCAGCAGCGAGAGCTCCTACGAGCAGTACTTC	CASSSESSYEQYF
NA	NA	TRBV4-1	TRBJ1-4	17	TGCGCCAGCAGCCAGGCTCCCAGGGCATTTGCTAATGAAAAACTGTTTTTT	CASSQAPRAFANEKLFF
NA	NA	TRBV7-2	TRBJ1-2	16	TGTGCCAGCAGCTCCCCCTCGGTACAGACTATCTATGGCTACACCTTC	CASSSPSVQTIYGYTF
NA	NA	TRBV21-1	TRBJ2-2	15	TGTGCCAGCAGCAAAGCGCAGGGATACACCGGGGAGCTGTTTTTT	CASSKAQGYTGELFF
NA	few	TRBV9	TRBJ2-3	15	TGTGCCAGCAGCGTAGGGGGTTGGGGAGCAGATACGCAGTATTTT	CASSVGGWGADTQYF
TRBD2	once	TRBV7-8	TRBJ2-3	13	TGTGCCAGCAGCCGCGGGGGGGCAGATACGCAGTATTTT	CASSRGGADTQYF
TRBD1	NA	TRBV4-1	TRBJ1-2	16	TGCGCCAGCAGCCAAGACCCCCGCCAGGGGGCTTTGGGCTACACCTTC	CASSQDPRQGALGYTF
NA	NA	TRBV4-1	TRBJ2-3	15	TGCGCCAGCAGCCAACGGGGAACTAGCACAGATACGCAGTATTTT	CASSQRGTSTDTQYF
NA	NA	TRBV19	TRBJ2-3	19	TGTGCCAGTAGTATAGGGGCAGGCTACTCCTCATTTAGCACAGATACGCAGTATTTT	CASSIGAGYSSFSTDTQYF
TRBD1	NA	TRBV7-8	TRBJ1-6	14	TGTGCCAGCAGCTTCGAACAGGGGAATTCACCCCTCCACTTT	CASSFEQGNSPLHF
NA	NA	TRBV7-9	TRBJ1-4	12	TGTTCCAGCAGCTCCCAAAATGAAAAACTGTTTTTT	CSSSSQNEKLFF
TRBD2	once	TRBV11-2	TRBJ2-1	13	TGTGCCAGCAGCTTGAGCGGGGGGTATGAGCAGTTCTTC	CASSLSGGYEQFF
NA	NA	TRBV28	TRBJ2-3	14	TGTGCCAGCAGCTCCGTCTACAGCACAGATACGCAGTATTTT	CASSSVYSTDTQYF
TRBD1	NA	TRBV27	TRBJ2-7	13	TGTGCCAGCAGTTTGACAGGGAACCACGAGCAGTACTTC	CASSLTGNHEQYF
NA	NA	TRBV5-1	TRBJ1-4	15	TGCGCCAGCAGCTTGTGGGGGGAAGCTAATGAAAAACTGTTTTTT	CASSLWGEANEKLFF
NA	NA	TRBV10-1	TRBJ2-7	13	TGCGCCACCTCCAGCGGACGGACCTACGAGCAGTACTTC	CATSSGRTYEQYF
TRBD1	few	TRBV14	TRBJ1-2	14	TGTGCCAGCAGCCAGTATACAGGGGAGAATGGCTACACCTTC	CASSQYTGENGYTF
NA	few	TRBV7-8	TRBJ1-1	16	TGTGCCAGCAGCTTCCACAGGGTTCTAATGAACACTGAAGCTTTCTTT	CASSFHRVLMNTEAFF
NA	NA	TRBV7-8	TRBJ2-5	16	TGTGCCAGCAGCTTAGGACGGCAGGATTATCAAGAGACCCAGTACTTC	CASSLGRQDYQETQYF
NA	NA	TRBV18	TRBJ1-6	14	TGTGCCAGCTCACCGACAGAGTATAATTCACCCCTCCACTTT	CASSPTEYNSPLHF